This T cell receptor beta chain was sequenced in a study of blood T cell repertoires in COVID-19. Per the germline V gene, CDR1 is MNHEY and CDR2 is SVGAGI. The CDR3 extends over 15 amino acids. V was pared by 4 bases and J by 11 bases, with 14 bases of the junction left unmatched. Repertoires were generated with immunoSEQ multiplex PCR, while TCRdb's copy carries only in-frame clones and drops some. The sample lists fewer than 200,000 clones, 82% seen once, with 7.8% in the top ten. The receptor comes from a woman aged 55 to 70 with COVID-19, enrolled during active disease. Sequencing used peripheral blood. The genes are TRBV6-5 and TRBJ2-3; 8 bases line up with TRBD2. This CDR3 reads CASSSPLLRGGVQYF. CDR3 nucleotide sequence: TGTGCCAGCAGTTCTCCCCTCTTACGGGGGGGGGTGCAGTATTTT.